These 7 T cell receptor beta chains originate from one sample sequenced in a study of regulatory T cells in long-lasting Graves disease. Through Arm-PCR of CDR3 regions and iRepertoire HTBI primers, TCR beta libraries were built. TCRdb recomputed calls from the multiplex PCR reads with MiXCR, one row per CDR3 protein. The sample holds roughly 510,000 distinct CDR3 sequences; 15% to 20% are singletons and the top ten take 12%. This sample's time point: newly diagnosed GD, antithyroid drugs for less than 3 months. Generation of the TCR library employed RNA extracted from PBMCs. Separately, the same data were catalogued under a study of T cells in Graves' hyperthyroidism and ophthalmopathy.

The source material was peripheral blood mononuclear cells (PBMCs), sampled at new diagnosis, from a patient treated with antithyroid drugs. Every receptor here comes from a young man with Graves disease.

This clonotype appeared once. This may be a read error, as it is one base from a much larger clone. Written as DNA, the CDR3 is TGTGCCAGCCGATTTCCAGCGGGGATAGTATTAGGGCAGTTCTTC. It specifies CASRFPAGIVLGQFF. The chain couples TRBV12-3 or TRBV12-4 to TRBJ2-1; 7 nucleotides agree with TRBD2. J gave up 12 bases and V 8 bases, and 19 bases lay outside the gene matches. This CDR3 region has 15 residues.

This clonotype has a count of ten or more. The chain links TRBV2 to TRBJ2-1; TRBD1 is a possible D gene (5 bases). Germline V gene data show CDR1 as SNHLY and CDR2 as FYNNEI. V lost 0 bases, J lost 4 bases, and 13 bases lay in between. This CDR3 contains 16 residues. The CDR3 DNA reads as TGTGCCAGCAGTGAAGCGAACAGGCCACGGTACAATGAGCAGTTCTTC. Translating it yields CASSEANRPRYNEQFF.

This clonotype was seen more than once but under ten times. The J gene is TRBJ2-7, the V gene TRBV6-1, with a tentative D call TRBD2 (6 bases). V gave up 8 bases and J gave up 6 bases, with 20 bases separating them. This CDR3 contains 14 residues. CDR1 is MNHNS, CDR2 SASEGT, per germline. The CDR3 is CASVPAGGLGEQYF. The CDR3 bases are TGTGCCAGCGTACCCGCCGGGGGTCTAGGCGAGCAGTACTTC.

This clonotype was detected a few times. The chain is built from TRBV29-1 and TRBJ2-7, with 7 bases aligning to TRBD1. The CDR3 is 14 amino acids. CDR1 and CDR2 from the germline V gene are SQVTM and ANQGSEA. With 0 bases clipped from V and 6 bases from J, the junction kept 8 bases outside the gene matches. The CDR3 loop reads CSVEDRNRGLEQYF. In DNA form, the CDR3 reads TGCAGCGTTGAAGATCGAAACAGGGGCCTCGAGCAGTACTTC.

The chain is built from TRBV7-2 and TRBJ1-6, with D possibly TRBD1 on 6 matching bases. Between the trimmed V and J ends, which lost 4 bases and 14 bases, there was a span of 9 bases. The CDR3 is made up of 11 amino acids. CDR1 is SGHTA, CDR2 FQGNSA, per germline. The CDR3 reads CASSSQGTLHF. CDR3 DNA: TGTGCCAGCAGCTCACAGGGTACCCTCCACTTT. Drawing the rest from reference TRBV7-2 and TRBJ1-6, the complete variable domain is GAGVSQSPSNKVTEKGKDVELRCDPISGHTALYWYRQSLGQGLEFLIYFQGNSAPDKSGLPSDRFSAERTGGSVSTLTIQRTQQEDSAVYLCASSSQGTLHFGNGTRLTVT.

The rearrangement links TRBV9 to TRBJ2-7, with TRBD1 matching 7 bases. The CDR3 is 14 amino acids. V dropped 5 bases and J dropped 0; count of bases not matched to a gene: 5. Germline V gene lookup returns CDR1 SGDLS and CDR2 YYNGEE. In DNA form, the CDR3 reads TGTGCCAGCAGTGTGACAGGGAGCTCCTACGAGCAGTACTTC. Translating it yields CASSVTGSSYEQYF.

The chain employs TRBV11-3 and TRBJ1-2, with D possibly matching TRBD1 (6 bases). This CDR3 comprises 14 residues. The germline gives CDR1 SGHNT, CDR2 YENEEA. V dropped 6 bases and J dropped 7 bases, with 18 bases sitting between them. This chain's CDR3 is CASSGSQGFRGYTF. DNA for the CDR3: TGTGCCAGCAGTGGATCTCAGGGGTTTCGTGGCTACACCTTC.